A single sample is the source of the 17 T cell receptor beta chains below, sequenced in a study of cytomegalovirus exposure and HLA in healthy donors. Primers: 60 Vbeta forward and 13 Jbeta reverse. Only in-frame clones appear in the TCRdb table, and some are missing; sequencing was by immunoSEQ multiplex PCR. Of 150,000 to 200,000 clones listed, 81% are singletons. Input material: PBMCs. The receptors were gathered from a man aged 50 to 59 in good health and CMV-seronegative.

The V gene is TRBV4-3, the J gene TRBJ1-5; D is ambiguous. Germline V gives CDR1 LGHNA, CDR2 YSLEER. The CDR3 length is 15 residues. Trimming took 0 bases from V and 7 from J, leaving 13 bases between them. The chain's CDR3 is CASSQDPGIGQPQHF. The CDR3 DNA follows: TGCGCCAGCAGCCAAGATCCGGGGATAGGGCAGCCCCAGCATTTT.

The rearrangement links TRBV6-5 to TRBJ2-2, with a weak D call TRBD1 (5 bases). The CDR3 contains 14 residues. V gave up 3 bases and J gave up 4 bases, with 9 bases separating them. Per germline, CDR1 MNHEY and CDR2 SVGAGI. The CDR3 DNA is TGTGCCAGCAGTTATAGGGGCCTCACCGGGGAGCTGTTTTTT. This translates into CASSYRGLTGELFF.

The chain combines TRBV11-2 with TRBJ2-5; TRBD2 aligns across 10 bases. Germline V gene lookup returns CDR1 SGHAT and CDR2 FQNNGV. Trimming at V came to 4 bases and at J to 5 bases, leaving 10 bases not matched to a gene. This CDR3 spans 16 amino acids. CDR3 protein: CASSSLAGEIWETQYF. CDR3 nucleotide sequence: TGTGCCAGCAGCTCGCTAGCGGGGGAGATTTGGGAGACCCAGTACTTC. Filled out from reference TRBV11-2 and TRBJ2-5, the complete variable domain reads EAGVAQSPRYKIIEKRQSVAFWCNPISGHATLYWYQQILGQGPKLLIQFQNNGVVDDSQLPKDRFSAERLKGVDSTLKIQPAKLEDSAVYLCASSSLAGEIWETQYFGPGTRLLVL.

The chain carries TRBV13 and TRBJ2-1; D remains unclear. Per germline, CDR1 PRHDT and CDR2 FYEKMQ (reference sequence). This CDR3 has 11 amino acids. Trimming stripped 3 bases from V and 9 bases from J, with 6 bases between. CDR3: CASSLVGEQFF. As DNA, the CDR3 is TGTGCCAGCAGCTTGGTCGGTGAGCAGTTCTTC.

The chain uses TRBV5-6 and TRBJ2-1; 14 nucleotides match TRBD2. Losses at the gene ends were 4 bases for V and 2 bases for J; bases not matched to a gene: 5. The CDR3 is 17 residues long. The germline gives CDR1 SGHDT, CDR2 YYEEEE. CDR3 loop: CASSLRTSGGTYNEQFF. CDR3 coding DNA: TGTGCCAGCAGCCTCCGGACTAGCGGGGGGACCTACAATGAGCAGTTCTTC.

This rearrangement joins TRBV9 to TRBJ1-5; possibly TRBD1 for D (6 bases). Germline CDR1 is SGDLS and CDR2 is YYNGEE. Trimming removed 4 bases from V and 4 bases from J, with 15 bases in between. The CDR3 is 15 residues long. The CDR3 DNA sequence: TGTGCCAGCAGCTCCACAGGGTTCGGGAATCAGCCCCAGCATTTT. It encodes CASSSTGFGNQPQHF.

The chain joins TRBV7-9 to TRBJ2-7, with TRBD1 as a possible D gene (5 bases). Germline V CDR1 and CDR2: SEHNR, FQNEAQ (reference sequence). V lost 5 bases and J lost 8, with 16 bases in between. This CDR3 has 13 residues. Written as DNA, the CDR3 is TGTGCCAGCAGCCGCCCGGACATCTCGAAGCAGTACTTC. It yields the protein CASSRPDISKQYF.

This clone was detected once. The chain links TRBV4-3 to TRBJ1-1, with D perhaps TRBD1 (5 bases). The germline gives CDR1 LGHNA, CDR2 YSLEER. Trimming pared 1 base from V and 0 bases from J, leaving 9 bases between. The CDR3 spans 15 residues. The CDR3, as DNA: TGCGCCAGCAGCCAAGGGGGCAGCTTGAACACTGAAGCTTTCTTT. Its protein product is CASSQGGSLNTEAFF.

The chain uses TRBV6-1 and TRBJ1-3; possible D gene TRBD1, 6 bases. Trimming pared 4 bases from V and 0 bases from J, leaving 13 bases between. From germline, CDR1 is MNHNS and CDR2 SASEGT. CDR3 length equals 16 residues. The CDR3 coding sequence is TGTGCCAGCAGTGGCTGGGACACCGACTCTGGAAACACCATATATTTT. Translated: CASSGWDTDSGNTIYF.

The chain is built from TRBV6-1 and TRBJ1-2, with a tentative D call TRBD1 (5 bases). V was trimmed by 3 bases and J by 4 bases, leaving 12 bases between them. CDR3 length equals 14 residues. The germline V gene encodes CDR1 MNHNS and CDR2 SASEGT. The CDR3 loop reads CASSERRTSYGYTF. CDR3 DNA: TGTGCCAGCAGTGAGCGCAGGACAAGCTATGGCTACACCTTC.

The chain is built from TRBV5-1 and TRBJ2-5; 10 nucleotides match TRBD1. CDR1 and CDR2 (germline): SGHRS, YFSETQ. V shed 3 bases and J 5 bases; nucleotides not matched to a gene: 10. CDR3 length: 16 amino acids. The CDR3, as DNA: TGCGCCAGCAGCTCCGGACAGGGGGGCTCGGGGGAGACCCAGTACTTC. It yields the protein CASSSGQGGSGETQYF.

The gene calls are TRBV6-5 and TRBJ1-6; unclear D gene. Trimming took off 6 bases at V and 6 bases at J, with 9 bases between the two ends. The length of the CDR3 is 13 residues. Germline CDR1 reads MNHEY; CDR2 reads SVGAGI. The CDR3 is CASRPTVNSPLHF. Here the CDR3 DNA reads TGTGCCAGCAGACCGACTGTTAATTCACCCCTCCACTTT.

This clone was counted only a few times. The chain links TRBV29-1 to TRBJ1-3; D unresolved. Trimming took off 4 bases at V and 0 bases at J, with 10 bases between the two ends. The germline CDR1 and CDR2 sequences are SQVTM and ANQGSEA. The CDR3 has 14 amino acids. This CDR3 reads CSVGAVPSGNTIYF. The CDR3 DNA is TGCAGCGTTGGAGCGGTGCCCTCTGGAAACACCATATATTTT.

This chain uses TRBV4-1 with TRBJ1-4, with 9 positions matching TRBD1. This CDR3 has 17 residues. Unmatched junction bases numbered 11, after V lost 2 bases and J lost 7 bases. Germline V gives CDR1 MGHRA, CDR2 YSYEKL. The CDR3 reads CASSQKPPGQGSEKLFF. CDR3 in DNA: TGCGCCAGCAGCCAAAAGCCGCCGGGACAGGGAAGTGAAAAACTGTTTTTT.

This chain links TRBV7-3 with TRBJ2-3; the D gene is possibly TRBD1 (5 bases). The V gene lost 4 bases and the J gene lost 6 bases, with 11 bases spanning the gap. The CDR3 runs to 13 residues. Germline values: CDR1 SGHTA, CDR2 FQGTGA. DNA of the CDR3: TGTGCCAGCAGCTCGCAGGGTTTCGATACGCAGTATTTT. This codes for CASSSQGFDTQYF.

Only one count was recorded for this clone. The J gene is TRBJ2-1, the V gene TRBV5-6; 9 nucleotides line up with TRBD1. Germline CDR1 reads SGHDT; CDR2 reads YYEEEE. With V trimmed by 5 bases and J by 7 bases, 7 bases remained unmatched. The CDR3 consists of 14 residues. The CDR3 DNA reads TGTGCCAGCAGGAGACAGGGGGTCCTAAATGAGCAGTTCTTC. Protein product: CASRRQGVLNEQFF.

The chain carries TRBV5-1 and TRBJ2-1; D gene ambiguous. V lost 2 bases to trimming and J lost 8 bases, with 5 bases between them. In germline, CDR1 is SGHRS, CDR2 YFSETQ. The CDR3 spans 11 residues. The CDR3 bases are TGCGCCAGCAGCTTAAGAGATGAGCAGTTCTTC. Amino acid sequence: CASSLRDEQFF.